This entry features one T cell receptor (beta chain) sequence. The antigen is not known. This sample was included in a study of cytomegalovirus exposure and HLA in healthy donors. The length of the CDR3 is 16 residues. V dropped 7 bases and J dropped 1; count of bases not matched to a gene: 11. Per germline, CDR1 SQVTM and CDR2 ANQGSEA. Findings and caveats of the study: Reported performance of the classifier showed diagnosis of cytomegalovirus status with high specificity and sensitivity. Most TCR sequences were uncommon, yet certain public TCRs appeared in many donors.

Clones were read by immunoSEQ multiplex PCR, and TCRdb kept only the in-frame ones, dropping some. The sample comprises about 280,000 clones, roughly 90% of which are singletons, and approximately 0.95% rests with the top ten. This TCR derives from a young woman in good health and CMV-seronegative. The chain uses TRBV29-1 and TRBJ1-4; 8 positions match TRBD1. Sequencing was done on a sample of PBMCs. CDR3 nucleotide sequence: TGCAGCGCCGGACAGGGTTTAAGGGTAACTAATGAAAAACTGTTTTTT. This gives the protein CSAGQGLRVTNEKLFF. Using reference TRBV29-1 and TRBJ1-4 for the parts outside the CDR3, the full variable domain is SAVISQKPSRDICQRGTSLTIQCQVDSQVTMMFWYRQQPGQSLTLIATANQGSEATYESGFVIDKFPISRPNLTFSTLTVSNMSPEDSSIYLCSAGQGLRVTNEKLFFGSGTQLSVL.